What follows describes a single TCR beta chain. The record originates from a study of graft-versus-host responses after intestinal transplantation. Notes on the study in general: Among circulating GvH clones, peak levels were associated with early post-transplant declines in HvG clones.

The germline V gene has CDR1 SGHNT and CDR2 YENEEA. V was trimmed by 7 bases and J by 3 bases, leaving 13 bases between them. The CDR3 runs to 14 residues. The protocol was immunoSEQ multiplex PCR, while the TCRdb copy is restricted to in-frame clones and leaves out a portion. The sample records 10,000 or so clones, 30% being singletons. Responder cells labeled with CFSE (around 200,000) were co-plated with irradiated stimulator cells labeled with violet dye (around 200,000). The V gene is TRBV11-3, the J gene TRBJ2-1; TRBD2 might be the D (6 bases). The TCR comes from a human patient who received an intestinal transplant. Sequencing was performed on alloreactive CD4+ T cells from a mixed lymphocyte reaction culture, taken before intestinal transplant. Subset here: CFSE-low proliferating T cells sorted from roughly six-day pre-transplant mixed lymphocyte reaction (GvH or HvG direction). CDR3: CASTGEYLYNEQFF. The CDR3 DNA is TGTGCCAGCACGGGGGAGTATCTCTACAATGAGCAGTTCTTC.